This T cell receptor (beta chain) stems from a study of graft-versus-host responses after intestinal transplantation. Whole-study context: Recipients underwent multivisceral, liver-intestinal, or isolated intestinal transplants. General study points: Some GvH clones were seen earlier in gut or blood, suggesting intestinal origin.

The CDR3 totals 14 residues. CDR1 SGHTA and CDR2 FQGNSA come from the germline V gene. V was cut by 5 bases and J by 9 bases, with 14 bases left in between. The repertoire was sequenced with immunoSEQ multiplex PCR; TCRdb's copy has only in-frame clones and lacks some. Of fewer than 30,000 clones in the sample, 75% to 90% are singletons; the top ten hold more than 0.75%. In regard to this clone: The antigen is undetermined.

This chain connects TRBV7-2 to TRBJ1-6; maybe TRBD1 (5 bases). The TCR was taken from a human patient who received an intestinal transplant, so some T cells may come from the graft donor. Specimen: PBMCs, collected approximately 450 days after intestinal transplant. For the CDR3, the DNA is TGTGCCAGCAGCATTTGGGACGGCGGTTCACCCCTCCACTTT. It is translated as CASSIWDGGSPLHF.